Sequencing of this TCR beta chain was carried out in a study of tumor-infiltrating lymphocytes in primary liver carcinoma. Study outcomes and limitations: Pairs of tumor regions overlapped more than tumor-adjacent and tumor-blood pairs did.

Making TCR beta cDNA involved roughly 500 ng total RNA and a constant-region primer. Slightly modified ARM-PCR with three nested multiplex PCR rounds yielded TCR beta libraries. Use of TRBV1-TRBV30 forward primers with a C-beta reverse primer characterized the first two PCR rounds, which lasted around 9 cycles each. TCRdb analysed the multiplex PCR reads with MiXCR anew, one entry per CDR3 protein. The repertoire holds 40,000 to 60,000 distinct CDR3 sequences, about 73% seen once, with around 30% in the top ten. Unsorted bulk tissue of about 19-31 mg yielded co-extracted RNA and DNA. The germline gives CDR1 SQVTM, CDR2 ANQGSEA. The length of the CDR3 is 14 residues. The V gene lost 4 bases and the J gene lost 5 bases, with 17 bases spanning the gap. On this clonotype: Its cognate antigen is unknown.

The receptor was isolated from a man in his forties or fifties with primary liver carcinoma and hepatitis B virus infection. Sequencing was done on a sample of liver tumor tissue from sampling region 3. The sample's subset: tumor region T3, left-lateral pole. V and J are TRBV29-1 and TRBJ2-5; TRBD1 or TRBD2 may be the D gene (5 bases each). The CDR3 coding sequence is TGCAGCGTTGCGGACGGGGCCCGTCGGGAGACCCAGTACTTC. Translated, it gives CSVADGARRETQYF.